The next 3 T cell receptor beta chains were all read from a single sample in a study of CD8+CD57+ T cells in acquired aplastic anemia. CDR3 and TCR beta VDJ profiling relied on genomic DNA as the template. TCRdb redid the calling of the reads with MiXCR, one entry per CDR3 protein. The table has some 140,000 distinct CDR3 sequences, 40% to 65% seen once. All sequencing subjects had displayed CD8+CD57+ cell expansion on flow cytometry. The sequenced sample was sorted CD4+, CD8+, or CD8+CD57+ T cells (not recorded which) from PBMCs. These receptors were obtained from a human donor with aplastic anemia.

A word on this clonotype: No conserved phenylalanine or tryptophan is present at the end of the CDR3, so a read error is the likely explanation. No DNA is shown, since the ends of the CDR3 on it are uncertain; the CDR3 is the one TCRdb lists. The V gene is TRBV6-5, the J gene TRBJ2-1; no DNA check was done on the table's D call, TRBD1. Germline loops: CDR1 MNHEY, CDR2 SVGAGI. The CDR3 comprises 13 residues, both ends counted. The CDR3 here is CASSLGGYNEQVL.

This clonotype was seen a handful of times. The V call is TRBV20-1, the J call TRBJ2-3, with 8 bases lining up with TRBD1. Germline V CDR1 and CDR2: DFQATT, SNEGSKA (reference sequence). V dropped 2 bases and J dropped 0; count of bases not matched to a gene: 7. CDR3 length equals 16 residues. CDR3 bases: TGCAGTGCTAGAAGCGTGACAGGGGATAGCACAGATACGCAGTATTTT. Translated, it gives CSARSVTGDSTDTQYF.

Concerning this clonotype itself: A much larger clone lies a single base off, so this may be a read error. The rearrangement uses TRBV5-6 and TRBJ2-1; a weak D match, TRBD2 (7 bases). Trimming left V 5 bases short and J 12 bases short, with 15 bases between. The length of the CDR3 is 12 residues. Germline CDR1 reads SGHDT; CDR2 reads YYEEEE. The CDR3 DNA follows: TGTGCCAGCAGGGAAACGGGGGGCAGGCAGTTCTTC. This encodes CASRETGGRQFF.